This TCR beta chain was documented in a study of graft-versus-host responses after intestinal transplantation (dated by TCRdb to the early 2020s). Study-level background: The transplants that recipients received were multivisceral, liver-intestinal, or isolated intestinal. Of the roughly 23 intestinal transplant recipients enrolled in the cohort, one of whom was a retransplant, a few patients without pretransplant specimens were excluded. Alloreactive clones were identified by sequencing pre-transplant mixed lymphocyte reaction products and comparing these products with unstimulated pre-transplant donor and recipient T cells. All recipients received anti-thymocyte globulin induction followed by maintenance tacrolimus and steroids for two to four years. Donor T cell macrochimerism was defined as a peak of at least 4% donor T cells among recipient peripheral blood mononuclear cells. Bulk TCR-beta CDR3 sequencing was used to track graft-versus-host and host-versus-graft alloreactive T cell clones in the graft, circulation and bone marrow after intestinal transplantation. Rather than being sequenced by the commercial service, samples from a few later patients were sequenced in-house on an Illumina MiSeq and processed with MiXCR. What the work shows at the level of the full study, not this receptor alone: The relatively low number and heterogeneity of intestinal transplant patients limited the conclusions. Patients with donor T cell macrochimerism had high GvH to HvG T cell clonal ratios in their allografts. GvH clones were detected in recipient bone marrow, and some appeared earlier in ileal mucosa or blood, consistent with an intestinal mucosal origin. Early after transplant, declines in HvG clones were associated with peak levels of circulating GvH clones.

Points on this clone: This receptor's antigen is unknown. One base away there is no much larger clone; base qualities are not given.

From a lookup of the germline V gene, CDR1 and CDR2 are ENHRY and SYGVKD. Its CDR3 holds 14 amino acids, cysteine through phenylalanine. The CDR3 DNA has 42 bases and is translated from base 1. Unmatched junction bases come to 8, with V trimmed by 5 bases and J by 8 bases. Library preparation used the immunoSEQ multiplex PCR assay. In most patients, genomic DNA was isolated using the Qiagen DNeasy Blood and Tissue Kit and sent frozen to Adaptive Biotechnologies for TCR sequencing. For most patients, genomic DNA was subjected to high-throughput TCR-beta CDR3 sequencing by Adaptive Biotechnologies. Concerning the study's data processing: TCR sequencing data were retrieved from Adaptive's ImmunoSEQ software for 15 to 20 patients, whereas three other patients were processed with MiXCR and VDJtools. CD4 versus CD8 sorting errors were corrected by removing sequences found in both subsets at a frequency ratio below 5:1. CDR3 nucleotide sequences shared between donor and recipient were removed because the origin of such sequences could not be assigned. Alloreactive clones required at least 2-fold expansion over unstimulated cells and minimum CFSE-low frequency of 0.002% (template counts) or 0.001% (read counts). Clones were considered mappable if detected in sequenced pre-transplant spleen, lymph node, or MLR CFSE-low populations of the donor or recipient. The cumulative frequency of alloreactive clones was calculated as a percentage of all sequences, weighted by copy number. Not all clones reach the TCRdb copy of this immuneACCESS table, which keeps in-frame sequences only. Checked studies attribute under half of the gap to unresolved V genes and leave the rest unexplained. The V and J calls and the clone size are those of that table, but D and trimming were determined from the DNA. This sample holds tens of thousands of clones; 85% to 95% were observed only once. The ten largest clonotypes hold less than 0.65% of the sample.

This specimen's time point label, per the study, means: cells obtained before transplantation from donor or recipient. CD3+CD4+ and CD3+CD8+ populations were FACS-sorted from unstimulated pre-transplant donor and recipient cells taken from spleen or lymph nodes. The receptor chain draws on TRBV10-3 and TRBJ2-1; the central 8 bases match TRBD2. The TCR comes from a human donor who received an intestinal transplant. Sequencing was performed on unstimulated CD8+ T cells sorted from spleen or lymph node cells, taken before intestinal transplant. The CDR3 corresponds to CAISRPGTSDEQFF. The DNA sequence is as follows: TGTGCCATCAGTCGCCCCGGGACTAGTGATGAGCAGTTCTTC.